Each of the 21 T cell receptor beta chains below was sequenced from the same sample in a study of blood T cell repertoires in COVID-19. The repertoire was sequenced with immunoSEQ multiplex PCR; TCRdb's copy has only in-frame clones and lacks some. This table has around 160,000 clones, 87% appearing once. Material: peripheral blood. These receptors were obtained from a woman in her 70s with COVID-19, enrolled during active disease.

The V and J genes are TRBV2 and TRBJ1-1; 7 bases line up with TRBD1. Germline V lookup: CDR1 SNHLY, CDR2 FYNNEI. J gave up 5 bases and V 5 bases, and 5 bases lay outside the gene matches. The CDR3 sequence is 13 residues long. CDR3 in amino acids: CASSPDRATEAFF. CDR3 nucleotides: TGTGCCAGCAGTCCCGACAGGGCGACTGAAGCTTTCTTT.

The J gene is TRBJ1-2, the V gene TRBV25-1; tentatively, D is TRBD1 (6 bases). This CDR3 has 13 amino acids. V lost 6 bases, J lost 5 bases, and 13 bases lay in between. CDR1 MGHDK and CDR2 SYGVNS come from the germline V gene. The CDR3 DNA reads as TGTGCCAGCAGAGGGGACACCGATTATGGCTACACCTTC. This sequence encodes CASRGDTDYGYTF.

This chain joins TRBV12-5 and TRBJ2-1; maybe TRBD2 (5 bases). The germline CDR1 and CDR2 sequences are LGHNT and FRNRAP. Trimming left V 3 bases short and J 5 bases short, with 17 bases between. This CDR3 has 16 residues. CDR3 coding DNA: TGTGCTAGTGGTTTCCAGGCGGGTACCGGGCACAATGAGCAGTTCTTC. It encodes CASGFQAGTGHNEQFF.

This clone was seen just once. The V call is TRBV29-1, the J call TRBJ2-2, with D maybe TRBD2 (5 bases). In germline, CDR1 is SQVTM, CDR2 ANQGSEA. CDR3 length equals 13 residues. Trimming took 5 bases from V and 7 from J, leaving 14 bases between them. This CDR3 is CSVTVGGVGELFF. For the CDR3, the DNA is TGCAGCGTTACTGTTGGAGGTGTCGGGGAGCTGTTTTTT.

This rearrangement joins TRBV9 to TRBJ2-1, with no clear D. CDR3 length: 15 amino acids. V lost 0 bases, J lost 0 bases, and 7 bases lay in between. Germline V CDR1 and CDR2: SGDLS, YYNGEE. The CDR3 loop reads CASSVGASSYNEQFF. The CDR3 DNA reads as TGTGCCAGCAGCGTAGGGGCGAGCTCCTACAATGAGCAGTTCTTC.

The J gene is TRBJ1-5, the V gene TRBV5-3; D gene ambiguous. TRBV5-3 falls under the ORF class, with uncertain function. The germline V and J ends were trimmed by 4 bases and 0 bases, with 17 bases remaining between them. The length of the CDR3 is 17 residues. CDR3 loop: CARSLTGWADSNQPQHF. As DNA, the CDR3 is TGTGCCAGAAGCCTTACGGGGTGGGCCGATAGCAATCAGCCCCAGCATTTT.

This clone appeared a single time. The rearrangement links TRBV7-9 to TRBJ2-3, with 7 bases fitting TRBD1. CDR1 is SEHNR and CDR2 is FQNEAQ in the germline V gene (reference sequence). This CDR3 is 15 amino acids long. J gave up 7 bases and V 6 bases, and 13 bases lay outside the gene matches. CDR3 in DNA: TGTGCCAGCAGAATTCCGGGACAGACTCTGAATACGCAGTATTTT. Its protein product is CASRIPGQTLNTQYF.

The genes are TRBV7-8 and TRBJ2-7, with D perhaps TRBD1 (5 bases). Germline CDR1 reads SGHVS; CDR2 reads FQNEAQ. Trimming shortened V by 5 bases and J by 0 bases, and 14 bases separated the two germline ends. The CDR3 has 15 amino acids. Here the CDR3 reads CASSPTDRHSYEQYF. CDR3 nucleotide sequence: TGTGCCAGCAGCCCCACAGACAGACACTCCTACGAGCAGTACTTC. Using reference TRBV7-8 and TRBJ2-7 for the parts outside the CDR3, the full variable domain is GAGVSQSPRYKVAKRGQDVALRCDPISGHVSLFWYQQALGQGPEFLTYFQNEAQLDKSGLPSDRFFAERPEGSVSTLKIQRTQQEDSAVYLCASSPTDRHSYEQYFGPGTRLTVT.

The rearrangement uses TRBV19 and TRBJ1-1, with 9 bases aligning to TRBD1. V lost 5 bases, J lost 11 bases, and 12 bases stayed unmatched. CDR3 length: 14 residues. Germline assignment: CDR1 LNHDA and CDR2 SQIVND (reference sequence). Here the CDR3 reads CASSPHRGQGSAFF. CDR3 coding DNA: TGTGCCAGTAGTCCACACCGGGGACAGGGATCGGCTTTCTTT.

The CDR3 coding sequence is TGTGCCAGCAGGGGACAGGGGGAAGAGACCCAGTACTTC. Translating it yields CASRGQGEETQYF. The V call is TRBV28, the J call TRBJ2-5, with TRBD1 matching over 11 bases. The V gene end was trimmed by 6 bases and the J gene end by 3 bases; junction bases not matched to a gene: 0. CDR3 size: 13 residues. Germline V gene sequence: CDR1 MDHEN, CDR2 SYDVKM.

The chain combines TRBV5-1 with TRBJ2-7; weak D call: TRBD2 (6 bases). The CDR3 runs to 16 residues. The V end was cut by 0 bases, the J end by 3 bases, with 16 bases between. Germline CDR1 is SGHRS and CDR2 is YFSETQ. This CDR3 is CASSLVFSGVSYEQYF. The CDR3, as DNA: TGCGCCAGCAGCTTGGTATTTTCGGGGGTGAGCTACGAGCAGTACTTC.

Here the CDR3 reads CASSGTGALSGTQYF. In nucleotides, the CDR3 is TGCGCCAGCAGTGGGACAGGGGCTCTCAGTGGTACGCAGTATTTT. The rearrangement uses TRBV10-1 and TRBJ2-3, with TRBD1 matching over 9 bases. V was clipped by 4 bases and J by 8 bases; unmatched bases: 10. Germline assignment: CDR1 WNHNN and CDR2 SYGVQD (reference sequence). The CDR3 is 15 residues long.

This sequence joins TRBV28 and TRBJ1-5, with 8 bases aligning to TRBD1. In germline, CDR1 is MDHEN, CDR2 SYDVKM. V shed 5 bases and J 7 bases; nucleotides not matched to a gene: 4. This CDR3 has 13 residues. DNA of the CDR3: TGTGCCAGCAGTCCGGACAGGGTCCAGCCCCAGCATTTT. It translates to CASSPDRVQPQHF.

The CDR3 nucleotides are TGTGCCACCAGCAGAGATCGGGCTAGCGGGGGGCCGGGAGAGACCCAGTACTTC. It codes for CATSRDRASGGPGETQYF. The chain employs TRBV15 and TRBJ2-5; 11 bases fit TRBD2. From germline, CDR1 is LNHNV and CDR2 YYDKDF (reference sequence). CDR3 length: 18 amino acids. V was clipped by 0 bases and J by 4 bases; unmatched bases: 10.

The genes are TRBV11-3 and TRBJ2-3, with D perhaps TRBD1 (5 bases). There are 17 residues in the CDR3. The V and J ends lost 1 base and 2 bases respectively, with 16 bases between them. CDR1 is SGHNT and CDR2 is YENEEA in the germline V gene. In DNA form, the CDR3 reads TGTGCCAGCAGCTTAGGTAAAGGACACAGATACACAGATACGCAGTATTTT. It specifies CASSLGKGHRYTDTQYF.

The J gene is TRBJ1-6, the V gene TRBV7-2; TRBD1 might be the D (6 bases). Germline CDR1 and CDR2: SGHTA and FQGNSA. The CDR3 runs 16 residues. The V gene lost 5 bases and the J gene lost 6 bases, with 17 bases spanning the gap. CDR3 sequence reads: CASSLDGRQVNSPLHF. For the CDR3, the DNA is TGTGCCAGCAGCCTTGACGGTCGACAGGTTAATTCACCCCTCCACTTT.

The rearrangement links TRBV13 to TRBJ2-5; 13 bases are shared with TRBD2. V gave up 5 bases and J gave up 0 bases; unmatched junction bases: 3. This CDR3 spans 16 amino acids. Germline V gene lookup returns CDR1 PRHDT and CDR2 FYEKMQ (reference sequence). CDR3: CASSHGLAGDQETQYF. DNA for the CDR3: TGTGCCAGCAGCCACGGACTAGCGGGGGACCAAGAGACCCAGTACTTC.

Only one count was recorded for this clone. The CDR3 DNA reads TGTGCCAGCAACCCCGGACAGATTAATTCACCCCTCCACTTT. It yields the protein CASNPGQINSPLHF. The chain carries TRBV6-5 and TRBJ1-6, with D possibly matching TRBD1 (6 bases). The CDR3 consists of 14 residues. Germline CDR1 and CDR2: MNHEY and SVGAGI. Trimming took 7 bases from V and 6 from J, leaving 13 bases between them.

J is TRBJ2-2 and V is TRBV5-1; 9 nucleotides line up with TRBD1. With V trimmed by 4 bases and J by 1 base, 5 bases remained unmatched. Germline V CDR1 and CDR2: SGHRS, YFSETQ. The CDR3 extends over 16 amino acids. The CDR3 here is CASSGDRDLNTGELFF. CDR3 nucleotide sequence: TGCGCCAGCAGCGGGGACAGGGACCTGAACACCGGGGAGCTGTTTTTT.

The genes are TRBV11-2 and TRBJ2-2, with 8 nucleotides matching TRBD2. The CDR3 sequence is 15 residues long. V gave up 6 bases and J gave up 7 bases; unmatched junction bases: 10. The V gene's germline CDR1 is SGHAT and CDR2 FQNNGV. The CDR3 nucleotides are TGTGCCAGCAGTTTCATCGGGACTAGTGACGGGGAGCTGTTTTTT. It specifies CASSFIGTSDGELFF.

V and J are TRBV30 and TRBJ1-4; TRBD1 aligns across 9 bases. CDR3 length: 15 amino acids. Germline V gene sequence: CDR1 GTSNPN, CDR2 SVGIG (reference sequence). V shed 1 base, J shed 6 bases, and the junction held 6 bases outside the gene matches. In DNA, the CDR3 is TGTGCCTGGAGTGCTTTATGGGACAGGGATGAAAAACTGTTTTTT. Its translation: CAWSALWDRDEKLFF.